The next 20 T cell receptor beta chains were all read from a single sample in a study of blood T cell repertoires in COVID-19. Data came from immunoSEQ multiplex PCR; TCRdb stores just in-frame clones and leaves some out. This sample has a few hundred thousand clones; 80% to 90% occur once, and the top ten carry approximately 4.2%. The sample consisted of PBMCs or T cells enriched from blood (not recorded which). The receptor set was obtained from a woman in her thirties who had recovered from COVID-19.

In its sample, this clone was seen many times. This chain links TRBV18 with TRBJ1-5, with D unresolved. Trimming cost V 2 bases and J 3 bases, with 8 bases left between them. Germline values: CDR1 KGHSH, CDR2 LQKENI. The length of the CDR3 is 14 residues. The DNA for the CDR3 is TGTGCCAGCTCACCATCGACTCCCAATCAGCCCCAGCATTTT. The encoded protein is CASSPSTPNQPQHF.

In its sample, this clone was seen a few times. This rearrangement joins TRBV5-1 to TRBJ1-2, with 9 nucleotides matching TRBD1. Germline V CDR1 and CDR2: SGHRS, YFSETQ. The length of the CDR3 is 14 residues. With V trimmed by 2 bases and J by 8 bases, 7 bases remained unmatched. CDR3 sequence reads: CASSFLTGGGGYTF. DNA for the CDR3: TGCGCCAGCAGCTTCTTAACAGGGGGCGGAGGCTACACCTTC.

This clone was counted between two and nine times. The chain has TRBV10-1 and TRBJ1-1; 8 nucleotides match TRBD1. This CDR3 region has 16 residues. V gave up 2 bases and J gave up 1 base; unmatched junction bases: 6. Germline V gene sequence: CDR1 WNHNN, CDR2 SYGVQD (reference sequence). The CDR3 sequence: CASSEDRGQTNTEAFF. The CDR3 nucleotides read TGCGCCAGCAGTGAGGACAGGGGTCAGACGAACACTGAAGCTTTCTTT.

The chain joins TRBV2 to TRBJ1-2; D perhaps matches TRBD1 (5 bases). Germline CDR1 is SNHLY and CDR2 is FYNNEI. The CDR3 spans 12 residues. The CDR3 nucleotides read TGTGTTTGGGGCCAGGGAGGCTATGGCTACACCTTC. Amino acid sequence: CVWGQGGYGYTF.

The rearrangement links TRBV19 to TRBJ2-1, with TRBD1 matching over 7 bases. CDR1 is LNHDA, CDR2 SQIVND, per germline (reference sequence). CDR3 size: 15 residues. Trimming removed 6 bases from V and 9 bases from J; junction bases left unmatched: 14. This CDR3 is CASRWTGTETSEQFF. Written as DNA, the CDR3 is TGTGCCAGTAGGTGGACCGGGACAGAGACAAGTGAGCAGTTCTTC.

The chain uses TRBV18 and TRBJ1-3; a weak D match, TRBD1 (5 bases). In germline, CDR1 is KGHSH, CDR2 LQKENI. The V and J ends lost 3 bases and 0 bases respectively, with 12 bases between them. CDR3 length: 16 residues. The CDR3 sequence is CASSPSRTNSGNTIYF. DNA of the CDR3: TGTGCCAGCTCACCTTCTAGGACAAACTCTGGAAACACCATATATTTT.

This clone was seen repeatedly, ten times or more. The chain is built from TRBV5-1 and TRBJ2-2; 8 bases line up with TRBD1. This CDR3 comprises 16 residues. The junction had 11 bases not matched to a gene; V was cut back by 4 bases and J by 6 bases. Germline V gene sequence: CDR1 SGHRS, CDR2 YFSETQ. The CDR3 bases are TGCGCCAGCAGCCAGCGGACAGGGACGAGGCCCGGGGAGCTGTTTTTT. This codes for CASSQRTGTRPGELFF.

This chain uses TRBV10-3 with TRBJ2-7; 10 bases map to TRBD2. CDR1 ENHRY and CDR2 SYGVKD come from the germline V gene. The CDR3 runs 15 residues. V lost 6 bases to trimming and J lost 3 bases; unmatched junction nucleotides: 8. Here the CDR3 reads CAISFGTSELYEQYF. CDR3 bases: TGTGCCATCAGCTTCGGGACTAGCGAACTCTACGAGCAGTACTTC.

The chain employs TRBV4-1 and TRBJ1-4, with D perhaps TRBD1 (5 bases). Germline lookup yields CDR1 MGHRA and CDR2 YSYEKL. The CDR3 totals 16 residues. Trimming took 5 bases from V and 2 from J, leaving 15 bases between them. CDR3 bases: TGCGCCAGCAGCGGGGGGAGAAGGAGTACTAATGAAAAACTGTTTTTT. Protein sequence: CASSGGRRSTNEKLFF.

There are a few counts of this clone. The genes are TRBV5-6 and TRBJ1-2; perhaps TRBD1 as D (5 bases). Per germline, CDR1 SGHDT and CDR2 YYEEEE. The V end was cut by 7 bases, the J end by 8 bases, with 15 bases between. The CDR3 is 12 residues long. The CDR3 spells CASGAGGRGYTF. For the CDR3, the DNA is TGTGCCAGCGGGGCAGGCGGACGGGGCTACACCTTC.

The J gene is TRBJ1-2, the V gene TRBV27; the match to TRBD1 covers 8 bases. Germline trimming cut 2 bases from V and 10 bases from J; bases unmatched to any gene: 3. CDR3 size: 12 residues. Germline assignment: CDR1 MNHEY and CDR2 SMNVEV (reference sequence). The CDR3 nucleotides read TGTGCCAGCAGTTTAAATCAGGGGGCCTACACCTTC. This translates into CASSLNQGAYTF.

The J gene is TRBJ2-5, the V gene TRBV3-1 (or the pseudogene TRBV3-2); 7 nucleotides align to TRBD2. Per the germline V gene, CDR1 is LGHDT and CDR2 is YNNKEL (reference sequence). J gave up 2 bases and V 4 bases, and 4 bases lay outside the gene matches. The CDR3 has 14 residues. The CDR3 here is CASSRAGPQETQYF. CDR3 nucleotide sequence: TGTGCCAGCAGCCGAGCGGGACCTCAAGAGACCCAGTACTTC.

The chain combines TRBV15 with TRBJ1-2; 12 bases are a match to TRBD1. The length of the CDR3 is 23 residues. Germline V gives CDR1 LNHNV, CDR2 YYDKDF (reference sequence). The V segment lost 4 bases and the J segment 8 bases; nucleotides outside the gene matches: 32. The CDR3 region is CATSTKRGQILMGTGGAGKGYTF. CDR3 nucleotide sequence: TGTGCCACCAGCACCAAAAGAGGGCAGATACTGATGGGGACAGGGGGCGCAGGAAAGGGCTACACCTTC. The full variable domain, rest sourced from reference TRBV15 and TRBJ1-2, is DAMVIQNPRYQVTQFGKPVTLSCSQTLNHNVMYWYQQKSSQAPKLLFHYYDKDFNNEADTPDNFQSRRPNTSFCFLDIRSPGLGDTAMYLCATSTKRGQILMGTGGAGKGYTFGSGTRLTVV.

The chain's CDR3 is CAWIGGTSGYEQYF. CDR3 coding DNA: TGTGCCTGGATTGGTGGGACTTCTGGGTACGAGCAGTACTTC. The rearrangement joins TRBV30 to TRBJ2-7, with D possibly being TRBD2 (6 bases). The length of the CDR3 is 14 residues. The V end was cut by 4 bases, the J end by 4 bases, with 17 bases between. Germline lookup yields CDR1 GTSNPN and CDR2 SVGIG (reference sequence).

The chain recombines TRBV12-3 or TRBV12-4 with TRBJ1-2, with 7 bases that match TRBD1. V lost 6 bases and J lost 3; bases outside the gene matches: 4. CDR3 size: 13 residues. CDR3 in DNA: TGTGCCAGCAGGCCCGGACAGGACTATGGCTACACCTTC. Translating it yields CASRPGQDYGYTF.

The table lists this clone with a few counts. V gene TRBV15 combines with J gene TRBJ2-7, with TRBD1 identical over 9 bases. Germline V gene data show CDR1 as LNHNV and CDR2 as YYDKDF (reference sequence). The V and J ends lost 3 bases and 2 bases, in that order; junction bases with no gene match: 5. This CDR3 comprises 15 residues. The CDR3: CATSSGTGLAYEQYF. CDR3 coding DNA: TGTGCCACCAGCAGTGGGACAGGGCTCGCCTACGAGCAGTACTTC.

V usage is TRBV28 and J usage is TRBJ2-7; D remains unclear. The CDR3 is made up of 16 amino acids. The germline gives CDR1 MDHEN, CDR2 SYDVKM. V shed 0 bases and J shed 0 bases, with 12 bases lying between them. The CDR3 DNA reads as TGTGCCAGCAGTTTATGGGCGGAGAGGAGCTCCTACGAGCAGTACTTC. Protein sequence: CASSLWAERSSYEQYF.

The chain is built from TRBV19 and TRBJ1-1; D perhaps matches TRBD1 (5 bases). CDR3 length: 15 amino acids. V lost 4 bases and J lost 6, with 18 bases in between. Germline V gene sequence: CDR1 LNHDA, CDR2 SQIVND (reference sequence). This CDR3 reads CASSRTGLGRSEAFF. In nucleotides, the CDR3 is TGTGCCAGTAGTAGGACGGGACTTGGGAGATCTGAAGCTTTCTTT.

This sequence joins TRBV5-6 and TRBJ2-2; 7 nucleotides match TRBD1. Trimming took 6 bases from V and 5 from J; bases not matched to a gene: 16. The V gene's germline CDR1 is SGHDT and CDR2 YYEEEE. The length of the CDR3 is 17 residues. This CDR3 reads CASTLFAPTGATGELFF. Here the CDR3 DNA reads TGTGCCAGCACCCTCTTCGCACCCACAGGGGCTACCGGGGAGCTGTTTTTT.

The CDR3 region is CASSKGTSAGNEQFF. As DNA, the CDR3 is TGTGCCAGCAGCAAGGGGACTAGCGCAGGCAATGAGCAGTTCTTC. V gene TRBV5-5 combines with J gene TRBJ2-1; TRBD2 matches 10 bases. The V segment lost 4 bases and the J segment 6 bases; nucleotides outside the gene matches: 7. CDR1 and CDR2 (germline): SGHKS, YYEKEE (reference sequence). This CDR3 region has 15 residues. The whole variable domain, remainder taken from reference TRBV5-5 and TRBJ2-1, is DAGVTQSPTHLIKTRGQQVTLRCSPISGHKSVSWYQQVLGQGPQFIFQYYEKEERGRGNFPDRFSARQFPNYSSELNVNALLLGDSALYLCASSKGTSAGNEQFFGPGTRLTVL.